This T cell receptor beta chain was recovered during a study of blood T cell repertoires in COVID-19. Study in general: Sites in the United States, Italy and Spain provided acute and convalescent COVID-19 samples. Sample material is recorded as cDNA or gDNA derived from T cells, B-cell-depleted T cells, or PBMCs.

With V trimmed by 5 bases and J by 5 bases, 5 bases remained unmatched. This CDR3 has 14 residues. Germline CDR1 reads SGHVS; CDR2 reads FQNEAQ. This clone was detected a few times. Original processing methods: Using reference gene primer amplification, nucleated cell counts were estimated. TCRdb's copy holds only in-frame clones and misses some; the assay was immunoSEQ multiplex PCR. V and J calls and clone size follow that table, whereas D and trimming were derived from the DNA. The repertoire holds 200,000 to 250,000 clones, with about nine tenths as singletons. The gene calls are TRBV7-8 and TRBJ2-2; TRBD1 matches 7 bases. The sample taken for sequencing was peripheral blood. The TCR was taken from a woman aged 55-69 years with acute or convalescent COVID-19. The CDR3 loop reads CASSKTGLTGELFF. The DNA of the CDR3 is TGTGCCAGCAGCAAGACAGGGCTGACCGGGGAGCTGTTTTTT.